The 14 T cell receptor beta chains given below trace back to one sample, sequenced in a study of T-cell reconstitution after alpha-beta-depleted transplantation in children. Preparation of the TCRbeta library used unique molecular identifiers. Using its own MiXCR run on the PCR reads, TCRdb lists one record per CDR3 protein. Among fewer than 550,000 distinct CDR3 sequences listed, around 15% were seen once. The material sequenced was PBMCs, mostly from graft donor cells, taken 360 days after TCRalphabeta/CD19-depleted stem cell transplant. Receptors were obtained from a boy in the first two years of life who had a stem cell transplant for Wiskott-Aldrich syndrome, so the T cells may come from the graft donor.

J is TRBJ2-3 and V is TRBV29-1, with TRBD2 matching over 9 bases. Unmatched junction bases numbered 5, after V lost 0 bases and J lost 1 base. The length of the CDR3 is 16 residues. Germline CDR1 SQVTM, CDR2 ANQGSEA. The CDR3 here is CSVEDLSGRGTDTQYF. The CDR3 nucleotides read TGCAGCGTTGAAGATCTTAGCGGGAGAGGCACAGATACGCAGTATTTT.

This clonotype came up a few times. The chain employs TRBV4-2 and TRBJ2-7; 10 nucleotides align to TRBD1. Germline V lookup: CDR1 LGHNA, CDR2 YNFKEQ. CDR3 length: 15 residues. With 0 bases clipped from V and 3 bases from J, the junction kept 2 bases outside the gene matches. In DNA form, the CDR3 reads TGTGCCAGCAGCCAAGATGGGACAGGGGACTACGAGCAGTACTTC. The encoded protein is CASSQDGTGDYEQYF.

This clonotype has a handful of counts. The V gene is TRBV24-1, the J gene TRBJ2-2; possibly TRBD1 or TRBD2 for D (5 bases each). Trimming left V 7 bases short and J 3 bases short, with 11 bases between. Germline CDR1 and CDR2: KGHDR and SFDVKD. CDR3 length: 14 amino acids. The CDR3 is CATRGVADTGELFF. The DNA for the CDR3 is TGTGCCACCAGGGGGGTGGCGGACACCGGGGAGCTGTTTTTT.

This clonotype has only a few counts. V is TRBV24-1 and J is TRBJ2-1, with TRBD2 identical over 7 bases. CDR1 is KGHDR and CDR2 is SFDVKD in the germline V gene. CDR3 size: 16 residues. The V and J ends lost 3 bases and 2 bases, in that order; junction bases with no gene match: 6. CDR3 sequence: CATSDPSSGPYNEQFF. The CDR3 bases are TGTGCCACCAGTGATCCATCTAGCGGACCCTACAATGAGCAGTTCTTC.

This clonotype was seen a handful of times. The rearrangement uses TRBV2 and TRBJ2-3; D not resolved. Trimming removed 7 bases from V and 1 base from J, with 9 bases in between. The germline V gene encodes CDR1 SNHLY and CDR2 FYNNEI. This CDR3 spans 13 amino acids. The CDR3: CASIRVGTDTQYF. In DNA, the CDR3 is TGTGCCAGCATTAGGGTAGGCACAGATACGCAGTATTTT.

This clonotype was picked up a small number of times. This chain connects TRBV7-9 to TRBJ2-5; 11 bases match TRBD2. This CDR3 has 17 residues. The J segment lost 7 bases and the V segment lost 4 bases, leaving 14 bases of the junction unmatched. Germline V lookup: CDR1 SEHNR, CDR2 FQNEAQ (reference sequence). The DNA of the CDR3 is TGTGCCAGCAGCTCCACTAACCCTACTAGCGGGGGAACGACCCAGTACTTC. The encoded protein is CASSSTNPTSGGTTQYF.

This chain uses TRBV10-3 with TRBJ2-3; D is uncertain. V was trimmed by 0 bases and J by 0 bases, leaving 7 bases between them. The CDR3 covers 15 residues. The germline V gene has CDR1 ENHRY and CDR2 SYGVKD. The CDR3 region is CAISESRVSTDTQYF. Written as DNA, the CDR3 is TGTGCCATCAGTGAGTCGCGAGTTAGCACAGATACGCAGTATTTT.

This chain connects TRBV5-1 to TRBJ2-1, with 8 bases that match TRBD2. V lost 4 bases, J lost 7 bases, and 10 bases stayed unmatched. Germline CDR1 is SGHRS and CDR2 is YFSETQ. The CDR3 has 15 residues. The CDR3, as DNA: TGCGCCAGCAGCACTTCCGGGACTAGAGGGAATGAGCAGTTCTTC. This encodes CASSTSGTRGNEQFF.

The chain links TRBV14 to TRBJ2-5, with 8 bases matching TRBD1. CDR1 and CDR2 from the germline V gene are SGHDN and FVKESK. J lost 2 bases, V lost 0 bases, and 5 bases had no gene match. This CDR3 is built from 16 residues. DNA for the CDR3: TGTGCCAGCAGCCAAGAGACAGGGGCACTACAAGAGACCCAGTACTTC. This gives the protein CASSQETGALQETQYF.

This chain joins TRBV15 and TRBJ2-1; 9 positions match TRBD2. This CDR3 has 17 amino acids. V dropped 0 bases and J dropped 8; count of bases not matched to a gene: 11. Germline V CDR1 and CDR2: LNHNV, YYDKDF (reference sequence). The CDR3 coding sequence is TGTGCCACCAGCAGAGATCGCCCTAGCGGGGTCACTTATGAGCAGTTCTTC. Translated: CATSRDRPSGVTYEQFF.

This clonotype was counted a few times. The CDR3 protein is CASTKGSRGQETQYF. DNA for the CDR3: TGTGCCAGCACCAAGGGGAGTAGGGGCCAAGAGACCCAGTACTTC. V usage is TRBV7-9 and J usage is TRBJ2-5, with D perhaps TRBD1 or TRBD2 (5 bases each). The V and J ends lost 7 bases and 1 base respectively, with 16 bases between them. The CDR3 extends over 15 amino acids. Germline-derived CDR1 and CDR2 are SEHNR and FQNEAQ (reference sequence).

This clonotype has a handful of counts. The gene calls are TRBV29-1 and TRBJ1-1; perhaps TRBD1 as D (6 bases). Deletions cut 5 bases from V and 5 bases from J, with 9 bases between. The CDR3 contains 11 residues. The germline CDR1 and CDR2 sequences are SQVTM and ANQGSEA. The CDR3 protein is CSVYRETEAFF. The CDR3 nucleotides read TGCAGCGTTTACAGGGAGACTGAAGCTTTCTTT.

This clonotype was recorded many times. In DNA, the CDR3 is TGCAGTGCTCCGAACAGGGGCAAGTCCTACGAGCAGTACTTC. Its protein is CSAPNRGKSYEQYF. The rearrangement joins TRBV20-1 to TRBJ2-7, with 7 bases that match TRBD1. Germline V gives CDR1 DFQATT, CDR2 SNEGSKA (reference sequence). The CDR3 contains 14 residues. V shed 5 bases and J 1 base; nucleotides not matched to a gene: 8.

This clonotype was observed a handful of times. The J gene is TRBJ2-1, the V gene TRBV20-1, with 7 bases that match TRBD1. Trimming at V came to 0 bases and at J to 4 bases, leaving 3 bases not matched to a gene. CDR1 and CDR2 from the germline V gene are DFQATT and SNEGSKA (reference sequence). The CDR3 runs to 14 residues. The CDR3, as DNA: TGCAGTGCTAGAGATCGGGACAGATACAATGAGCAGTTCTTC. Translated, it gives CSARDRDRYNEQFF.